The 29 T cell receptor beta chains listed next were all sequenced from one sample in a study of low-dose radiotherapy and immunotherapy resistance in tumors. TRAV- and TRBV-specific primers, spanning alpha and beta chains, primed first-strand cDNA. Over approximately 20 PCR cycles, TCRs were amplified from a constant-region primer and V-primer adapter. TCRdb re-called the reads through MiXCR, storing one row per CDR3 protein. The top ten clones hold 4.5% to 7% of a sample with tens of thousands of distinct CDR3 sequences, about 49% of them seen once. As for time point: after trial treatment. Documented treatment: LDRT plus nivolumab, ipilimumab, low-dose cyclophosphamide and aspirin (RACIN trial). The material sequenced was PBMCs, taken after low-dose radiotherapy plus immunotherapy. The receptors derive from a male donor with gallbladder cancer.

The V and J genes are TRBV28 and TRBJ2-7; D unresolved. This CDR3 has 12 residues. Germline V gives CDR1 MDHEN, CDR2 SYDVKM. Trimming took 6 bases from V and 4 from J, leaving 10 bases between them. CDR3 bases: TGTGCCAGCAGCCCGCCGATTTACGAGCAGTACTTC. Amino acid sequence: CASSPPIYEQYF.

V is TRBV28 and J is TRBJ1-5; D remains unclear. V was cut by 10 bases and J by 1 base, with 14 bases left in between. The germline V gene has CDR1 MDHEN and CDR2 SYDVKM. The CDR3 sequence is 14 residues long. The CDR3 here is CATLPRISNQPQHF. The CDR3, as DNA: TGTGCCACCCTACCACGGATAAGCAATCAGCCCCAGCATTTT.

There are a few counts of this clonotype. The chain has TRBV11-2 and TRBJ2-1, with 12 bases that match TRBD2. The germline V gene encodes CDR1 SGHAT and CDR2 FQNNGV. The CDR3 consists of 17 residues. The J segment lost 3 bases and the V segment lost 1 base, leaving 4 bases of the junction unmatched. The DNA of the CDR3 is TGTGCCAGCAGCTTAGTTAAGACTAGCGGGAGCTACAATGAGCAGTTCTTC. It translates to CASSLVKTSGSYNEQFF.

By sample fraction, this clonotype is medium-sized. The gene calls are TRBV5-4 and TRBJ2-3; perhaps TRBD1 as D (6 bases). With 7 bases removed from V and 0 bases from J, the gap between germline ends came to 15 bases. The CDR3 is 15 residues long. The V gene's germline CDR1 is SGHNT and CDR2 YYREEE (reference sequence). Written as DNA, the CDR3 is TGTGCCAGCTCCGAAGGGACACTTAGCACAGATACGCAGTATTTT. Translation gives CASSEGTLSTDTQYF.

This clonotype occurred once. The rearrangement joins TRBV19 to TRBJ1-2; D is possibly TRBD1 (6 bases). Trimming removed 7 bases at V and 3 bases at J, with 12 bases between. The V gene's germline CDR1 is LNHDA and CDR2 SQIVND (reference sequence). The CDR3 covers 13 residues. CDR3 amino acids: CASTPGVDYGYTF. The CDR3 DNA reads as TGTGCCAGTACCCCAGGGGTTGACTATGGCTACACCTTC. Supplemented by reference TRBV19 and TRBJ1-2, the full variable domain reads DGGITQSPKYLFRKEGQNVTLSCEQNLNHDAMYWYRQDPGQGLRLIYYSQIVNDFQKGDIAEGYSVSREKKESFPLTVTSAQKNPTAFYLCASTPGVDYGYTFGSGTRLTVV.

About this clonotype: This probably arose from a read error, given a far larger clone one base away. This chain uses TRBV9 with TRBJ1-5; possibly TRBD1 for D (6 bases). Germline assignment: CDR1 SGDLS and CDR2 YYNGEE. This CDR3 is 15 amino acids long. Trimming took 4 bases from V and 0 from J, leaving 11 bases between them. In nucleotides, the CDR3 is TGTGCCAGCAGCAGGGGGGGGAGTAGCAATCAGCCCCAGCATTTT. As protein: CASSRGGSSNQPQHF.

The chain joins TRBV5-1 to TRBJ1-4, with D maybe TRBD1 (5 bases). Germline V CDR1 and CDR2: SGHRS, YFSETQ. Trimming removed 7 bases from V and 6 bases from J, with 13 bases in between. This CDR3 region has 13 residues. The CDR3 DNA follows: TGCGCCAGCCGGGGGAGCGGGGATGAAAAACTGTTTTTT. It yields the protein CASRGSGDEKLFF. Variable domain in full (rest from reference TRBV5-1 and TRBJ1-4): KAGVTQTPRYLIKTRGQQVTLSCSPISGHRSVSWYQQTPGQGLQFLFEYFSETQRNKGNFPGRFSGRQFSNSRSEMNVSTLELGDSALYLCASRGSGDEKLFFGSGTQLSVL.

This clonotype was detected many times. This chain links TRBV4-2 with TRBJ2-7; D not resolved. The CDR3 runs 11 residues. CDR1 LGHNA and CDR2 YNFKEQ come from the germline V gene. Trimming shortened V by 3 bases and J by 4 bases, and 4 bases separated the two germline ends. The CDR3 loop is CASSHAYEQYF. The CDR3 DNA reads as TGTGCCAGCAGCCATGCTTACGAGCAGTACTTC.

Of note for this clonotype: The limits of the CDR3 on the DNA are not certain, so only TCRdb's listed CDR3 is given. The CDR3 loop reads CSATEGRVTNEKLFFF. V usage is TRBV20-1 and J usage is TRBJ1-4. In germline, CDR1 is DFQATT, CDR2 SNEGSKA (reference sequence). The CDR3 is 16 residues long, ends included.

This clonotype was seen once. The chain couples TRBV28 to TRBJ2-5, with D possibly being TRBD1 or TRBD2 (5 bases each). The CDR3 contains 13 residues. Per germline, CDR1 MDHEN and CDR2 SYDVKM. V lost 10 bases, J lost 4 bases, and 16 bases lay in between. The CDR3, as DNA: TGTGCCATAAAAGGAGGCAGGGTAGAGACCCAGTACTTC. As protein: CAIKGGRVETQYF.

In this sample, this clonotype turned up many times. V gene TRBV27 combines with J gene TRBJ2-1, with D hard to call. Trimming took off 2 bases at V and 7 bases at J, with 6 bases between the two ends. This CDR3 contains 12 residues. The germline V gene has CDR1 MNHEY and CDR2 SMNVEV (reference sequence). The CDR3 loop reads CASSLGVNEQFF. The CDR3 DNA reads as TGTGCCAGCAGTTTAGGGGTAAATGAGCAGTTCTTC.

This clonotype was recorded at least ten times. The chain recombines TRBV7-9 with TRBJ2-6; D gene unclear. The ends were cut back, 5 bases at V and 2 bases at J, with 7 bases in the middle. The CDR3 sequence is 14 residues long. Looked up from germline, CDR1 is SEHNR and CDR2 is FQNEAQ (reference sequence). CDR3: CASSPGTGANVLTF. CDR3 bases: TGTGCCAGCAGCCCGGGCACTGGGGCCAACGTCCTGACTTTC.

The V gene is TRBV18, the J gene TRBJ2-7; unclear D gene. This CDR3 has 12 residues. V was pared by 3 bases and J by 3 bases, with 6 bases between. Germline V lookup: CDR1 KGHSH, CDR2 LQKENI. The CDR3 region has the DNA TGTGCCAGCTCACCGAAATTCTACGAGCAGTACTTC. Translation: CASSPKFYEQYF.

To note about this clonotype: This likely came from a read error, as a far larger clone is one base away. The conserved closing phenylalanine or tryptophan is absent in this CDR3, likely reflecting a read error. This chain links TRBV6-5 with TRBJ1-1; TRBD1 matches at 7 bases. Germline-derived CDR1 and CDR2 are MNHEY and SVGAGI. The CDR3 is made up of 17 amino acids. Unmatched junction bases numbered 20, after V lost 6 bases and J lost 7 bases. In nucleotides, the CDR3 is TGTGCCAGCAGCATCCATGGACAGGCTTCTTCTAGCGGTGAAGCTTTCCTT. This gives the protein CASSIHGQASSSGEAFL.

The DNA for the CDR3 is TGTGCCAGCAGAAGGACAGGGGCTTTGGATGAGCAGTTCTTC. This sequence encodes CASRRTGALDEQFF. This chain connects TRBV6-8 to TRBJ2-1; 9 nucleotides line up with TRBD1. Losses at the gene ends were 6 bases for V and 8 bases for J; bases not matched to a gene: 8. The CDR3 totals 14 residues. Germline V gene lookup returns CDR1 MNHGY and CDR2 SAAAGT.

As for this clonotype: A far more abundant clone sits one base away, making this likely a read error. The rearrangement joins TRBV28 to TRBJ2-7; no clear D. This CDR3 is 14 amino acids long. The ends were cut back, 7 bases at V and 7 bases at J, with 20 bases in the middle. Looked up from germline, CDR1 is MDHEN and CDR2 is SYDVKM. The CDR3 DNA reads as TGTGCCAGCACCCTTCGGCCGACGGTCGATGAGCAGTACTTC. It encodes CASTLRPTVDEQYF.

This clonotype was observed at least ten times. The V gene is TRBV29-1, the J gene TRBJ2-3; D is undetermined. With 3 bases removed from V and 2 bases from J, the gap between germline ends came to 12 bases. Per the germline V gene, CDR1 is SQVTM and CDR2 is ANQGSEA. CDR3 length: 14 amino acids. CDR3 in amino acids: CSVDLGALTDTQYF. In nucleotides, the CDR3 is TGCAGCGTTGATTTGGGCGCCCTCACAGATACGCAGTATTTT.

The sample holds many counts of this clonotype. The chain has TRBV7-6 and TRBJ2-7; 9 nucleotides line up with TRBD1. The CDR3 covers 18 residues. J gave up 0 bases and V 5 bases, and 14 bases lay outside the gene matches. Looked up from germline, CDR1 is SGHVS and CDR2 is FNYEAQ. CDR3 protein: CASSPGTGITGASYEQYF. Here the CDR3 DNA reads TGTGCCAGCAGCCCAGGGACAGGGATCACAGGAGCCTCCTACGAGCAGTACTTC.

The chain combines TRBV12-3 or TRBV12-4 with TRBJ1-1, with 8 positions matching TRBD1. This CDR3 comprises 12 residues. V was pared by 3 bases and J by 7 bases, with 1 base of the junction left unmatched. DNA for the CDR3: TGTGCCAGCAGTTTTGACAGGGGTGAAGCTTTCTTT. Protein product: CASSFDRGEAFF.

This clonotype has just a few counts. Since a far larger clone is one base different, this is likely a read error. The chain carries TRBV5-1 and TRBJ2-7; tentative D call: TRBD2 (6 bases). Germline V gives CDR1 SGHRS, CDR2 YFSETQ. V gave up 5 bases and J gave up 7 bases, with 16 bases separating them. This CDR3 is built from 13 residues. The CDR3 protein is CASRSGFGNEQYF. DNA of the CDR3: TGCGCCAGCAGGAGCGGGTTCGGCAATGAGCAGTACTTC.

The V and J genes are TRBV20-1 and TRBJ2-1; D uncertain. V was clipped by 3 bases and J by 9 bases, with 15 bases between them. In germline, CDR1 is DFQATT, CDR2 SNEGSKA (reference sequence). The CDR3 consists of 13 residues. CDR3 DNA: TGCAGTGCTAGGGACCCGCAGACCGGTGAGCAGTTCTTC. This translates into CSARDPQTGEQFF.

This clonotype is a singleton in its sample. The chain is built from TRBV29-1 and TRBJ2-3, with a possible D match to TRBD1 (6 bases). Germline CDR1 reads SQVTM; CDR2 reads ANQGSEA. The germline V and J ends were trimmed by 2 bases and 11 bases, with 14 bases remaining between them. The CDR3 totals 12 residues. CDR3 in amino acids: CSVERNREWQYF. DNA for the CDR3: TGCAGCGTTGAACGCAACAGGGAATGGCAGTATTTT.

This chain links TRBV20-1 with TRBJ2-3; the D gene is possibly TRBD1 (6 bases). The CDR3 loop spans 15 amino acids. V was pared by 5 bases and J by 3 bases, with 18 bases between. Germline CDR1 DFQATT, CDR2 SNEGSKA (reference sequence). CDR3 residues: CSAPTRGVGTDTQYF. The CDR3 nucleotides are TGCAGTGCTCCCACCAGGGGAGTAGGGACAGATACGCAGTATTTT.

About this clonotype: The likely explanation is a read error, given a far larger clone one base away. V and J are TRBV20-1 and TRBJ2-7; maybe TRBD2 (6 bases). The V end was cut by 0 bases, the J end by 7 bases, with 25 bases between. This CDR3 has 17 residues. Germline V gene data show CDR1 as DFQATT and CDR2 as SNEGSKA (reference sequence). CDR3 amino acids: CSARDEAGHGPYNEQYF. The CDR3 region has the DNA TGCAGTGCTAGAGATGAAGCGGGCCATGGCCCTTACAATGAGCAGTACTTC.

The table lists this clonotype with many counts. The gene calls are TRBV15 and TRBJ2-7; tentatively, D is TRBD1 or TRBD2 (6 bases each). V dropped 5 bases and J dropped 2 bases, with 13 bases sitting between them. CDR3 length: 14 amino acids. Germline V CDR1 and CDR2: LNHNV, YYDKDF (reference sequence). CDR3 sequence: CATSGGGPAYEQYF. As DNA, the CDR3 is TGTGCCACCAGCGGAGGGGGGCCAGCCTACGAGCAGTACTTC.

This clonotype has at least ten counts. The chain recombines TRBV29-1 with TRBJ2-4; a weak D match, TRBD2 (6 bases). The CDR3 is made up of 13 amino acids. Germline values: CDR1 SQVTM, CDR2 ANQGSEA. Trimming cost V 7 bases and J 6 bases, with 16 bases left between them. The CDR3 DNA follows: TGCAGCGGAAGACAGCCCGGGGGAAACATTCAGTACTTC. It is translated as CSGRQPGGNIQYF. Complete variable domain (other parts from reference TRBV29-1 and TRBJ2-4): SAVISQKPSRDICQRGTSLTIQCQVDSQVTMMFWYRQQPGQSLTLIATANQGSEATYESGFVIDKFPISRPNLTFSTLTVSNMSPEDSSIYLCSGRQPGGNIQYFGAGTRLSVL.

By sample share, this clonotype is medium-sized. V and J are TRBV6-2 or TRBV6-3 and TRBJ2-2, with D possibly TRBD1 on 5 matching bases. V lost 2 bases and J lost 2, with 9 bases in between. The germline gives CDR1 MNHEY, CDR2 SVGEGT. The CDR3 covers 15 residues. In nucleotides, the CDR3 is TGTGCCAGCAGTTACAGGGGATCCAACACCGGGGAGCTGTTTTTT. As protein: CASSYRGSNTGELFF.

The chain has TRBV23-1 and TRBJ2-3; no reliable D call. TRBV23-1 carries the ORF label, with uncertain function. Trimming cost V 7 bases and J 4 bases, with 12 bases left between them. This CDR3 contains 13 residues. The CDR3 sequence: CASINKGPDTQYF. The CDR3 DNA follows: TGCGCCAGCATCAATAAGGGTCCAGATACGCAGTATTTT.

This chain joins TRBV11-2 and TRBJ1-6, with D perhaps TRBD1 (5 bases). Germline V gene lookup returns CDR1 SGHAT and CDR2 FQNNGV. The CDR3 covers 16 residues. V was shortened by 6 bases and J by 9 bases, with 21 bases between the two germline ends. CDR3 nucleotide sequence: TGTGCCAGCAGTTTCGGTCCCAGGGATCTGCGTTCACCCCTCCACTTT. Translated, it gives CASSFGPRDLRSPLHF.